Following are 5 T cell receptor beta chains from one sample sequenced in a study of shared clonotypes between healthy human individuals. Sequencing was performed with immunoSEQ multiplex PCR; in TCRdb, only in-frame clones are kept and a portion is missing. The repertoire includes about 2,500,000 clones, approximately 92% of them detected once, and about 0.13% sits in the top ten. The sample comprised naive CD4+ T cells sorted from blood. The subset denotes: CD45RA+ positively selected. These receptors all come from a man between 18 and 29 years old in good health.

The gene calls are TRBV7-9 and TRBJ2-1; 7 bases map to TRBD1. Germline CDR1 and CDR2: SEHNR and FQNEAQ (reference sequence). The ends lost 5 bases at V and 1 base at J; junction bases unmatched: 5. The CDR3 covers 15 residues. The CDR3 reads CASSPGQPSYNEQFF. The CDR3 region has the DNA TGTGCCAGCAGCCCGGGACAGCCGTCCTACAATGAGCAGTTCTTC.

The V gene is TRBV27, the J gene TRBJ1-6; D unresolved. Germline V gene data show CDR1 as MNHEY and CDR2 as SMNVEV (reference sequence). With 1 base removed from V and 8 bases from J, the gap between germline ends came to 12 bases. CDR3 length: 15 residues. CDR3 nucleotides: TGTGCCAGCAGTTTATTGACCTCGGGAGATTCACCCCTCCACTTT. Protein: CASSLLTSGDSPLHF.

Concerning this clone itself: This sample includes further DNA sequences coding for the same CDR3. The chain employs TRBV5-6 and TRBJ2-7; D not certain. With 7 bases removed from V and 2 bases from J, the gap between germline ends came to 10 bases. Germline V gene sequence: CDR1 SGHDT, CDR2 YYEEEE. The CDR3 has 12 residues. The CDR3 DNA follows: TGTGCCAGCTCGCTTATGGCCTACGAGCAGTACTTC. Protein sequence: CASSLMAYEQYF. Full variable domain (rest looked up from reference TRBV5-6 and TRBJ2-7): DAGVTQSPTHLIKTRGQQVTLRCSPKSGHDTVSWYQQALGQGPQFIFQYYEEEERQRGNFPDRFSGHQFPNYSSELNVNALLLGDSALYLCASSLMAYEQYFGPGTRLTVT.

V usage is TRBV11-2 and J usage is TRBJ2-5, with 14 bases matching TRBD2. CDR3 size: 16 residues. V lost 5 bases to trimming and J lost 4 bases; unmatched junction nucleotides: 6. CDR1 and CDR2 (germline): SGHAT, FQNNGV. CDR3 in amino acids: CASSPRLAGGPETQYF. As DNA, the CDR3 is TGTGCCAGCAGCCCGAGACTAGCGGGGGGGCCAGAGACCCAGTACTTC.

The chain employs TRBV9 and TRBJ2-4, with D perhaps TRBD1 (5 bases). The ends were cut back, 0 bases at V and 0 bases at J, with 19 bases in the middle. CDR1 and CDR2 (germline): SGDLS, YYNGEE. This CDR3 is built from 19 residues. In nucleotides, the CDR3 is TGTGCCAGCAGCGTAGAGGGTCAGGGTCTAGGAGCAGCCAAAAACATTCAGTACTTC. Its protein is CASSVEGQGLGAAKNIQYF.